This T cell receptor (beta chain) was retrieved from a study of blood T cell repertoires in COVID-19. Overall study context: Both acute and convalescent COVID-19 samples were obtained from the United States, Italy and Spain. PBMCs, B-cell-depleted T cells, or T cells were the source of the cDNA or gDNA that made up the material.

Per the study methods: Nucleated cell counts were estimated from reference gene primer amplification. Repertoires were generated with immunoSEQ multiplex PCR, while TCRdb's copy carries only in-frame clones and drops some. The V and J calls and clone size come from that table; D and trimming were worked out from the DNA. The table lists about 170,000 clones, more than 85% of them singletons, with 2.5% to 3% in the top ten. The CDR3 is made up of 18 amino acids. In germline, CDR1 is SNHLY, CDR2 FYNNEI. Trimming removed 4 bases from V and 10 bases from J, with 28 bases in between. Seattle cases were enrolled at active infection and followed longitudinally.

Sequencing was performed on peripheral blood. The chain combines TRBV2 with TRBJ1-4; D perhaps matches TRBD1 (6 bases). This sequence was found in a woman older than 75 with COVID-19, enrolled during active disease. The CDR3 DNA is TGTGCCAGCAGTGCCCAAGGGTCGGGTTTACAGGGATCAGCAAAACTGTTTTTT. Translating it yields CASSAQGSGLQGSAKLFF.